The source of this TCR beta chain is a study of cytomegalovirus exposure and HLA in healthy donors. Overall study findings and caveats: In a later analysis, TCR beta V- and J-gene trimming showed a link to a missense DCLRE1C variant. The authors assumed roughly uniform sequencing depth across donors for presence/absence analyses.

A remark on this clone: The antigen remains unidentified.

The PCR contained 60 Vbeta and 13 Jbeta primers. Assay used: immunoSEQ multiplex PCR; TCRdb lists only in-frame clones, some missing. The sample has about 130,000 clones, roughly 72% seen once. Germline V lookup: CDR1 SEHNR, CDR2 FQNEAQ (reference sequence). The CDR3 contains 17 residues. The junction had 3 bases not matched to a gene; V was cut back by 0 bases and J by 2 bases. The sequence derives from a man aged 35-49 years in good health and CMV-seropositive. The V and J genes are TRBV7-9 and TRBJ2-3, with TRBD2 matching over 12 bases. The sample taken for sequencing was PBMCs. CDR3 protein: CASSLARLAGVTDTQYF. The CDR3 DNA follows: TGTGCCAGCAGCTTAGCGAGACTAGCGGGGGTCACAGATACGCAGTATTTT.